One and the same sample provided the 9 T cell receptor beta chains below, sequenced in a study of OX40 agonist ivuxolimab in advanced cancers. This table comes from immunoSEQ multiplex PCR, and its TCRdb copy is limited to in-frame clones, with some not included. Here the sample spans about 21,000 clones, more than 80% being singletons. The material sequenced was CD4+ or CD8+ T cells sorted from blood, taken in a trial of the OX40 agonist ivuxolimab. Receptors were obtained from an adult with an advanced solid tumor such as melanoma, head and neck, liver or kidney cancer.

The chain links TRBV9 to TRBJ1-1; tentative D call: TRBD1 (5 bases). This CDR3 region has 13 residues. The ends were cut back, 0 bases at V and 8 bases at J, with 11 bases in the middle. CDR1 and CDR2 (germline): SGDLS, YYNGEE. CDR3 coding DNA: TGTGCCAGCAGCGTAGAAGGAGACAGCGAAGCTTTCTTT. Amino acids: CASSVEGDSEAFF.

The genes are TRBV5-1 and TRBJ1-1; the D gene is possibly TRBD1 (5 bases). Germline lookup yields CDR1 SGHRS and CDR2 YFSETQ. V was pared by 7 bases and J by 1 base, with 11 bases between. The CDR3 is made up of 13 amino acids. Here the CDR3 DNA reads TGCGCCAGCGCTGCAGGGCAGAACACTGAAGCTTTCTTT. Protein product: CASAAGQNTEAFF.

The chain combines TRBV5-4 with TRBJ2-7, with 7 bases that match TRBD1. The CDR3 totals 13 residues. Per the germline V gene, CDR1 is SGHNT and CDR2 is YYREEE (reference sequence). V dropped 0 bases and J dropped 6; count of bases not matched to a gene: 3. The chain's CDR3 is CASSLGGQAEQYF. The CDR3 coding sequence is TGTGCCAGCAGCTTGGGAGGACAGGCCGAGCAGTACTTC. Combining the CDR3 with reference TRBV5-4 and TRBJ2-7 gives the whole variable domain ETGVTQSPTHLIKTRGQQVTLRCSSQSGHNTVSWYQQALGQGPQFIFQYYREEENGRGNFPPRFSGLQFPNYSSELNVNALELDDSALYLCASSLGGQAEQYFGPGTRLTVT.

V is TRBV12-5 and J is TRBJ2-3; D perhaps matches TRBD2 (6 bases). V was shortened by 7 bases and J by 0 bases, with 11 bases between the two germline ends. CDR1 is LGHNT and CDR2 is FRNRAP in the germline V gene. The CDR3 runs to 14 residues. In DNA, the CDR3 is TGTGCTAGTGCCCTCGGAGGGAGCACAGATACGCAGTATTTT. Translation gives CASALGGSTDTQYF. Full variable domain (rest looked up from reference TRBV12-5 and TRBJ2-3): DARVTQTPRHKVTEMGQEVTMRCQPILGHNTVFWYRQTMMQGLELLAYFRNRAPLDDSGMPKDRFSAEMPDATLATLKIQPSEPRDSAVYFCASALGGSTDTQYFGPGTRLTVL.

This rearrangement joins TRBV7-8 to TRBJ2-7; D is unresolved. CDR1 and CDR2 (germline): SGHVS, FQNEAQ. The V end lost 5 bases, the J end lost 4 bases, and 18 bases lay between the germline ends. The CDR3 is made up of 15 amino acids. CDR3 protein: CASSTTGVKTYEQYF. The DNA for the CDR3 is TGTGCCAGCAGCACGACCGGTGTAAAAACATACGAGCAGTACTTC.

This chain uses TRBV10-3 with TRBJ1-1; D gene uncertain. CDR3 length equals 14 residues. The V gene's germline CDR1 is ENHRY and CDR2 SYGVKD. V dropped 4 bases and J dropped 7 bases, with 16 bases sitting between them. The CDR3 region has the DNA TGTGCCATCAGTGGAAGGTCTAACAGTGATGAAGCTTTCTTT. This gives the protein CAISGRSNSDEAFF.

The chain has TRBV7-6 and TRBJ1-1, with unresolved D. In germline, CDR1 is SGHVS, CDR2 FNYEAQ. The V and J ends lost 7 bases and 0 bases respectively, with 9 bases between them. The CDR3 is made up of 13 amino acids. This CDR3 reads CASKTGMNTEAFF. The CDR3 DNA follows: TGTGCCAGCAAAACCGGTATGAACACTGAAGCTTTCTTT.

The chain joins TRBV6-5 to TRBJ1-5; D ambiguous. Germline V CDR1 and CDR2: MNHEY, SVGAGI. V was cut by 0 bases and J by 0 bases, with 9 bases left in between. CDR3 length equals 16 residues. DNA of the CDR3: TGTGCCAGCAGTTACTCGAGGCAGAATAGCAATCAGCCCCAGCATTTT. Protein product: CASSYSRQNSNQPQHF.

The V call is TRBV27, the J call TRBJ2-3, with 13 bases identical to TRBD2. This CDR3 region has 18 residues. Germline loops: CDR1 MNHEY, CDR2 SMNVEV (reference sequence). V trimming: 6 bases; J trimming: 0 bases; junction bases outside the gene matches: 9. CDR3 amino acids: CASRLGLAGAASTDTQYF. CDR3 bases: TGTGCCAGCAGGCTAGGACTAGCGGGGGCCGCTAGCACAGATACGCAGTATTTT.